The 12 T cell receptor beta chains given below trace back to one sample, sequenced in a study of shared clonotypes between healthy human individuals (dated by TCRdb to the early 2020s). Preparation of the library involved the immunoSEQ multiplex PCR assay. Here the immuneACCESS table is served through TCRdb, limited to in-frame sequences with V and J called. Missing clones are a known gap in these copies; in checked studies unresolved V genes cover under half, and the rest lacks a known reason. In all, the sample holds around 700,000 clones, and around 92% of those were seen once. The ten largest make up approximately 25% of the sample. CD8 naive samples were obtained by positive selection for CCR7 among CD45RO-negative cells, yielding a CD45RA+CCR7+ population from which TemRA cells were excluded. Sequences were obtained from naive CD8+ T cells sorted from blood. Sample cell subset or site, as interpreted from the label and publication: CD45RA+CCR7+. The receptors shown here come from a young man in good health.

The V gene is TRBV25-1, the J gene TRBJ2-5; 8 bases fit TRBD1. CDR1 and CDR2 from the germline V gene are MGHDK and SYGVNS. The trim removed 1 base at V and 5 bases at J, leaving 12 bases unmatched. The CDR3 totals 17 residues. DNA for the CDR3: TGTGCCAGCAGTGAATCGTTGGGGACAGGCCGTCATGAGACCCAGTACTTC. This gives the protein CASSESLGTGRHETQYF.

The rearrangement uses TRBV5-1 and TRBJ1-3; 8 nucleotides agree with TRBD1. The ends lost 4 bases at V and 4 bases at J; junction bases unmatched: 10. CDR1 is SGHRS, CDR2 YFSETQ, per germline. CDR3 length: 16 amino acids. CDR3 nucleotide sequence: TGCGCCAGCAGCAACGGACAGGGTGCGTGGGGAAACACCATATATTTT. Its protein product is CASSNGQGAWGNTIYF.

V usage is TRBV7-6 and J usage is TRBJ1-3; tentatively, D is TRBD1 (5 bases). Trimming removed 0 bases from V and 0 bases from J, with 12 bases in between. This CDR3 region has 17 residues. Germline CDR1 SGHVS, CDR2 FNYEAQ. CDR3 DNA: TGTGCCAGCAGCTTAGCGCCCCAGGGAGACTCTGGAAACACCATATATTTT. It translates to CASSLAPQGDSGNTIYF. Variable domain in full (rest from reference TRBV7-6 and TRBJ1-3): GAGVSQSPRYKVTKRGQDVALRCDPISGHVSLYWYRQALGQGPEFLTYFNYEAQQDKSGLPNDRFSAERPEGSISTLTIQRTEQRDSAMYRCASSLAPQGDSGNTIYFGEGSWLTVV.

The J gene is TRBJ2-2, the V gene TRBV7-9, with D perhaps given as TRBD1 or TRBD2 (5 bases each). Trimming left V 5 bases short and J 0 bases short, with 13 bases between. CDR1 and CDR2 (germline): SEHNR, FQNEAQ (reference sequence). The CDR3 covers 16 residues. As DNA, the CDR3 is TGTGCCAGCAGCCCGGCCCGGGGCACGAACACCGGGGAGCTGTTTTTT. Translating it yields CASSPARGTNTGELFF.

This clone appeared once. The rearrangement links TRBV28 to TRBJ1-5; TRBD1 aligns across 9 bases. Germline V lookup: CDR1 MDHEN, CDR2 SYDVKM. The CDR3 loop spans 18 amino acids. The V and J ends lost 1 base and 2 bases, in that order; junction bases with no gene match: 9. The chain's CDR3 is CASSLFTGGHRGNQPQHF. CDR3 DNA: TGTGCCAGCAGTTTATTCACAGGGGGCCATCGGGGCAATCAGCCCCAGCATTTT.

The chain recombines TRBV7-6 with TRBJ1-3; D unresolved. Germline V gene data show CDR1 as SGHVS and CDR2 as FNYEAQ. CDR3 length: 16 residues. V shed 4 bases and J shed 0 bases, with 13 bases lying between them. Here the CDR3 DNA reads TGTGCCAGCAGCTCACGCTATGCGGACTCTGGAAACACCATATATTTT. It yields the protein CASSSRYADSGNTIYF.

This rearrangement joins TRBV19 to TRBJ2-7, with TRBD2 identical over 7 bases. The CDR3 spans 15 residues. The V gene's germline CDR1 is LNHDA and CDR2 SQIVND (reference sequence). After removal of 4 bases from V and 2 bases from J, the junction contained 8 bases not matched to a gene. The CDR3 DNA reads TGTGCCAGTAGTAGAATGACTAGCCGAACCTACGAGCAGTACTTC. Protein product: CASSRMTSRTYEQYF. The entire variable domain, with the rest obtained from reference TRBV19 and TRBJ2-7, is as follows: DGGITQSPKYLFRKEGQNVTLSCEQNLNHDAMYWYRQDPGQGLRLIYYSQIVNDFQKGDIAEGYSVSREKKESFPLTVTSAQKNPTAFYLCASSRMTSRTYEQYFGPGTRLTVT.

V gene TRBV15 combines with J gene TRBJ2-5, with D perhaps being TRBD1 or TRBD2 (7 bases each). This CDR3 is 16 amino acids long. V lost 2 bases, J lost 1 base, and 14 bases lay in between. Germline V lookup: CDR1 LNHNV, CDR2 YYDKDF (reference sequence). CDR3: CATSRPGRGGQETQYF. DNA of the CDR3: TGTGCCACCAGCAGACCGGGCAGGGGGGGCCAAGAGACCCAGTACTTC.

The chain employs TRBV28 and TRBJ2-7; weak D call: TRBD1 (8 bases). Trimming removed 4 bases from V and 4 bases from J, with 17 bases in between. The CDR3 consists of 15 residues. CDR1 is MDHEN and CDR2 is SYDVKM in the germline V gene. The CDR3 nucleotides are TGTGCCAGCAGTTGGACAGGGAGGGGGCAGTACGAGCAGTACTTC. Translation: CASSWTGRGQYEQYF.

This clone was found a few times. The genes are TRBV4-2 and TRBJ2-7, with 12 nucleotides matching TRBD2. The CDR3 sequence is 15 residues long. From germline, CDR1 is LGHNA and CDR2 YNFKEQ. Trimming cost V 0 bases and J 11 bases; bases outside gene matches: 8. The CDR3 sequence: CASSQETSGSSGEYF. CDR3 DNA: TGTGCCAGCAGCCAAGAGACTAGCGGGAGTTCCGGGGAGTACTTC.

The V and J genes are TRBV7-8 and TRBJ2-5, with D perhaps matching TRBD2 (6 bases). CDR1 and CDR2 from the germline V gene are SGHVS and FQNEAQ. Trimming removed 11 bases from V and 5 bases from J, with 9 bases in between. The CDR3 sequence is 10 residues long. The CDR3 coding sequence is TGTGCCTCTGGGGGGGAGACCCAGTACTTC. Encoded protein: CASGGETQYF.

The DNA for the CDR3 is TGTGCCAGCAGCTTAGCATATTCGGCCTACGAGCAGTACTTC. It translates to CASSLAYSAYEQYF. The chain joins TRBV7-8 to TRBJ2-7, with unresolved D. The V gene's germline CDR1 is SGHVS and CDR2 FQNEAQ. V was cut by 0 bases and J by 2 bases, with 8 bases left in between. This CDR3 comprises 14 residues.